Below, 28 T cell receptor beta chains from the same sample are listed, as sequenced in a study of blood T cell repertoires in COVID-19. The data were produced by immunoSEQ multiplex PCR, yet TCRdb's version contains in-frame clones alone and is incomplete. The data contain 65,000 or so clones, 65% to 90% of them singletons. The sample taken for sequencing was peripheral blood. The source is a man aged 50-60 years with active COVID-19.

Here the CDR3 DNA reads TGTGCCAGCAGCAGCTACCGGGACAGAAAGGATTCACCCCTCCACTTT. Translated, it gives CASSSYRDRKDSPLHF. This chain connects TRBV6-2 or TRBV6-3 to TRBJ1-6, with 7 positions matching TRBD1. Germline V CDR1 and CDR2: MNHEY, SVGEGT. This CDR3 is built from 16 residues. V trimming: 6 bases; J trimming: 8 bases; junction bases outside the gene matches: 13.

J is TRBJ1-1 and V is TRBV18; no reliable D call. Per the germline V gene, CDR1 is KGHSH and CDR2 is LQKENI. The CDR3 extends over 15 amino acids. Trimming removed 0 bases at V and 7 bases at J, with 15 bases between. CDR3 DNA sequence: TGTGCCAGCTCACCACCCACAAGTCTTCGGGGTGAAGCTTTCTTT. Translation: CASSPPTSLRGEAFF.

The genes are TRBV6-1 and TRBJ1-2; TRBD1 is a possible D gene (5 bases). This CDR3 comprises 14 residues. Per germline, CDR1 MNHNS and CDR2 SASEGT. The V gene lost 5 bases and the J gene lost 4 bases, with 14 bases spanning the gap. The CDR3 here is CASSLSTGSYGYTF. Here the CDR3 DNA reads TGTGCCAGCAGTTTATCCACAGGTTCCTATGGCTACACCTTC.

This sequence joins TRBV10-3 and TRBJ2-7; 8 bases line up with TRBD2. This CDR3 spans 16 amino acids. Unmatched junction bases numbered 8, after V lost 0 bases and J lost 4 bases. Looked up from germline, CDR1 is ENHRY and CDR2 is SYGVKD. CDR3 DNA: TGTGCCATCAGTGAGTCCGAACGGGGGGGCTCATACGAGCAGTACTTC. Its protein is CAISESERGGSYEQYF.

This chain connects TRBV18 to TRBJ2-2, with TRBD2 identical over 10 bases. The CDR3 has 16 amino acids. V lost 5 bases and J lost 2; bases outside the gene matches: 5. The germline V gene has CDR1 KGHSH and CDR2 LQKENI. The CDR3 DNA reads as TGTGCCAGCTCAAAAGAACTAGCGGGAAACACCGGGGAGCTGTTTTTT. Amino acid sequence: CASSKELAGNTGELFF.

This clone was seen once. V is TRBV9 and J is TRBJ2-1; the match to TRBD2 covers 15 bases. The CDR3 extends over 20 amino acids. V gave up 4 bases and J gave up 2 bases; unmatched junction bases: 13. CDR1 and CDR2 from the germline V gene are SGDLS and YYNGEE. The CDR3 bases are TGTGCCAGCAGCCTTCCCGGGACTAGCGGGGGGCGTAGACCCTACAATGAGCAGTTCTTC. Amino acid sequence: CASSLPGTSGGRRPYNEQFF.

CDR3: CASSQDGQGGYGYTF. The CDR3 DNA is TGTGCCAGCAGCCAAGATGGGCAGGGAGGATATGGCTACACCTTC. V is TRBV3-1 (or the pseudogene TRBV3-2) and J is TRBJ1-2; the D gene is possibly TRBD1 (5 bases). The V gene lost 0 bases and the J gene lost 5 bases, with 13 bases spanning the gap. This CDR3 region has 15 residues. In germline, CDR1 is LGHDT, CDR2 YNNKEL (reference sequence).

CDR3 loop: CASSPRGSALEQYF. CDR3 DNA sequence: TGTGCCAGTAGTCCCCGAGGGAGCGCCCTCGAGCAGTACTTC. This chain links TRBV19 with TRBJ2-7; a weak D match, TRBD2 (5 bases). Trimming removed 5 bases at V and 6 bases at J, with 17 bases between. Germline V gene data show CDR1 as LNHDA and CDR2 as SQIVND (reference sequence). CDR3 size: 14 residues.

The V and J genes are TRBV10-1 and TRBJ2-3; 12 bases agree with TRBD2. CDR1 and CDR2 (germline): WNHNN, SYGVQD (reference sequence). V lost 0 bases and J lost 7; bases outside the gene matches: 8. The CDR3 sequence is 17 residues long. The CDR3 region has the DNA TGCGCCAGCAGTGAGTCTCTAGCGGGGGGGCCCAAGAATACGCAGTATTTT. Amino acid sequence: CASSESLAGGPKNTQYF.

The chain carries TRBV24-1 and TRBJ2-3; possibly TRBD2 for D (5 bases). The V gene's germline CDR1 is KGHDR and CDR2 SFDVKD. This CDR3 spans 13 amino acids. The ends were cut back, 2 bases at V and 5 bases at J, with 7 bases in the middle. The CDR3 DNA reads TGTGCCACCAGTGATTCCGGGGTAGATACGCAGTATTTT. This codes for CATSDSGVDTQYF.

The genes are TRBV7-6 and TRBJ2-5, with TRBD2 identical over 11 bases. Germline V CDR1 and CDR2: SGHVS, FNYEAQ. V was pared by 5 bases and J by 0 bases, with 5 bases of the junction left unmatched. The CDR3 length is 16 residues. CDR3: CASSLPSGGHQETQYF. The CDR3 DNA reads as TGTGCCAGCAGCCTCCCTAGCGGGGGGCACCAAGAGACCCAGTACTTC.

This clone was counted between two and nine times. The junction departs from the called germline gene at one end, perhaps through a read error. The V call is TRBV4-3, the J call TRBJ2-1, with TRBD2 identical over 14 bases. This CDR3 spans 16 amino acids. Germline CDR1 and CDR2: LGHNA and YSLEER. The chain's CDR3 is CASSLGLAGVYDEQFF. The CDR3 coding sequence is TGCGCCAGCAGCCTGGGACTAGCGGGAGTCTACGATGAGCAGTTCTTC.

The rearrangement links TRBV3-1 (or the pseudogene TRBV3-2) to TRBJ2-5; tentative D call: TRBD2 (6 bases). The CDR3 is made up of 15 amino acids. Deletions cut 4 bases from V and 2 bases from J, with 14 bases between. Germline V gene data show CDR1 as LGHDT and CDR2 as YNNKEL (reference sequence). The chain's CDR3 is CASSRSGDRQETQYF. The CDR3 region has the DNA TGTGCCAGCAGCCGATCGGGGGACCGGCAAGAGACCCAGTACTTC.

CDR3 amino acids: CASSSRDRAPYEQYF. CDR3 nucleotides: TGTGCCAGTAGTTCCCGGGACAGGGCCCCCTACGAGCAGTACTTC. V is TRBV19 and J is TRBJ2-7, with 9 nucleotides matching TRBD1. With V trimmed by 5 bases and J by 2 bases, 7 bases remained unmatched. The CDR3 totals 15 residues. Germline CDR1 LNHDA, CDR2 SQIVND (reference sequence).

The chain employs TRBV13 and TRBJ2-7; 9 bases map to TRBD2. V was clipped by 5 bases and J by 7 bases; unmatched bases: 15. Germline V gene data show CDR1 as PRHDT and CDR2 as FYEKMQ (reference sequence). The CDR3 spans 16 residues. CDR3 coding DNA: TGTGCCAGCAGCGGGCAAACCGGGACTAGCCACAATGAGCAGTACTTC. Protein: CASSGQTGTSHNEQYF. Combining the CDR3 with reference TRBV13 and TRBJ2-7 gives the whole variable domain AAGVIQSPRHLIKEKRETATLKCYPIPRHDTVYWYQQGPGQDPQFLISFYEKMQSDKGSIPDRFSAQQFSDYHSELNMSSLELGDSALYFCASSGQTGTSHNEQYFGPGTRLTVT.

J is TRBJ1-2 and V is TRBV12-3 or TRBV12-4, with no clear D. The CDR3 is made up of 13 amino acids. The V and J ends lost 6 bases and 8 bases respectively, with 16 bases between them. CDR3 protein: CASSPLPSGGYTF. CDR3 bases: TGTGCCAGCAGCCCCCTCCCCTCGGGGGGCTACACCTTC.

The gene calls are TRBV7-2 and TRBJ1-2; D might be TRBD1 (5 bases). V was pared by 5 bases and J by 3 bases, with 16 bases between. Germline-derived CDR1 and CDR2 are SGHTA and FQGNSA. CDR3 size: 15 residues. The CDR3 coding sequence is TGTGCCAGCAGCACGGACAAGGGAAGGCACTATGGCTACACCTTC. This gives the protein CASSTDKGRHYGYTF.

The chain recombines TRBV28 with TRBJ2-1; 13 bases are shared with TRBD2. V lost 8 bases and J lost 4; bases outside the gene matches: 17. Per the germline V gene, CDR1 is MDHEN and CDR2 is SYDVKM. The length of the CDR3 is 19 residues. Here the CDR3 reads CASSLGLTRTSGRYNEQFF. The CDR3 coding sequence is TGTGCCAGCTCCCTGGGCTTAACCCGGACTAGCGGGAGATACAATGAGCAGTTCTTC.

The V gene is TRBV30, the J gene TRBJ2-1, with a possible D match to TRBD2 (5 bases). Germline V gene data show CDR1 as GTSNPN and CDR2 as SVGIG (reference sequence). Trimming took 6 bases from V and 2 from J, leaving 11 bases between them. CDR3 length equals 13 residues. CDR3: CACSRGPYNEQFF. CDR3 DNA sequence: TGTGCCTGCTCCCGCGGGCCCTACAATGAGCAGTTCTTC.

The rearrangement links TRBV7-9 to TRBJ1-1; no reliable D call. This CDR3 is built from 14 residues. The V and J ends lost 2 bases and 3 bases respectively, with 10 bases between them. Looked up from germline, CDR1 is SEHNR and CDR2 is FQNEAQ (reference sequence). CDR3 protein: CASSLTGLDTEAFF. In DNA, the CDR3 is TGTGCCAGCAGCTTAACGGGGTTGGACACTGAAGCTTTCTTT.

The chain is built from TRBV6-5 and TRBJ1-2; 9 bases line up with TRBD1. The CDR3 is 13 amino acids. Trimming cost V 4 bases and J 6 bases; bases outside gene matches: 3. Germline V gene data show CDR1 as MNHEY and CDR2 as SVGAGI. This CDR3 is CASSSDRGDGYTF. DNA for the CDR3: TGTGCCAGCAGTTCGGACAGGGGCGATGGCTACACCTTC.

The V and J genes are TRBV19 and TRBJ1-5; possible D gene TRBD1, 5 bases. Looked up from germline, CDR1 is LNHDA and CDR2 is SQIVND (reference sequence). Trimming took 6 bases from V and 6 from J, leaving 12 bases between them. The length of the CDR3 is 13 residues. This chain's CDR3 is CASRARGGQPQHF. The DNA for the CDR3 is TGTGCCAGTAGGGCCCGGGGGGGTCAGCCCCAGCATTTT.

In this sample, this clone turned up many times. The chain joins TRBV7-9 to TRBJ1-1; no firm D call. V shed 0 bases and J shed 0 bases, with 8 bases lying between them. CDR3 length: 15 residues. CDR1 and CDR2 (germline): SEHNR, FQNEAQ (reference sequence). In DNA, the CDR3 is TGTGCCAGCAGCTTAGCGAGGGCGATGAACACTGAAGCTTTCTTT. It translates to CASSLARAMNTEAFF. Supplemented by reference TRBV7-9 and TRBJ1-1, the full variable domain reads DTGVSQNPRHKITKRGQNVTFRCDPISEHNRLYWYRQTLGQGPEFLTYFQNEAQLEKSRLLSDRFSAERPKGSFSTLEIQRTEQGDSAMYLCASSLARAMNTEAFFGQGTRLTVV.

In the case of this clone: The same CDR3 arises from other DNA sequences in this sample as well. The V and J genes are TRBV5-1 and TRBJ2-1, with TRBD2 matching 9 bases. With 2 bases clipped from V and 5 bases from J, the junction kept 2 bases outside the gene matches. The V gene's germline CDR1 is SGHRS and CDR2 YFSETQ. This CDR3 is 14 amino acids long. The CDR3 DNA reads as TGCGCCAGCAGCTTAGCGGGGGGAAACAATGAGCAGTTCTTC. Its translation: CASSLAGGNNEQFF.

The chain joins TRBV6-6 to TRBJ1-5, with D possibly TRBD1 on 6 matching bases. The V end was cut by 7 bases, the J end by 0 bases, with 13 bases between. CDR3 length equals 15 residues. Germline V gives CDR1 MNHNY, CDR2 SVGAGI (reference sequence). The CDR3 nucleotides are TGTGCCAGCAACGAGGGGGGGGGTAGCAATCAGCCCCAGCATTTT. It encodes CASNEGGGSNQPQHF.

The CDR3 loop is CASITGTRGAEAFF. The CDR3, as DNA: TGTGCCAGTATCACCGGGACACGAGGGGCTGAAGCTTTCTTT. The chain employs TRBV19 and TRBJ1-1; perhaps TRBD1 as D (6 bases). Trimming stripped 7 bases from V and 6 bases from J, with 18 bases between. CDR3 size: 14 residues. CDR1 is LNHDA, CDR2 SQIVND, per germline (reference sequence).

The V gene is TRBV4-1, the J gene TRBJ1-5, with D hard to call. V was trimmed by 3 bases and J by 4 bases, leaving 10 bases between them. The CDR3 length is 14 residues. Looked up from germline, CDR1 is MGHRA and CDR2 is YSYEKL. CDR3 nucleotide sequence: TGCGCCAGCAGCCAGACGAACAGAAATCAGCCCCAGCATTTT. Translating gives CASSQTNRNQPQHF.

The chain recombines TRBV2 with TRBJ1-1; TRBD1 matches at 8 bases. CDR3 size: 14 residues. J gave up 5 bases and V 10 bases, and 12 bases lay outside the gene matches. Per germline, CDR1 SNHLY and CDR2 FYNNEI. The CDR3 spells CATGDRPLRTEAFF. The CDR3, as DNA: TGTGCCACCGGGGACAGGCCTCTTAGGACTGAAGCTTTCTTT. Supplemented by reference TRBV2 and TRBJ1-1, the full variable domain reads EPEVTQTPSHQVTQMGQEVILRCVPISNHLYFYWYRQILGQKVEFLVSFYNNEISEKSEIFDDQFSVERPDGSNFTLKIRSTKLEDSAMYFCATGDRPLRTEAFFGQGTRLTVV.